The 13 T cell receptor beta chains below were found in one sample sequenced in a study of regulatory dendritic cells for organ transplantation. The table came from immunoSEQ multiplex PCR; TCRdb's copy has only in-frame clones and leaves some out. This sample has about 34,000 clones, with roughly 91% found just once. Material: naive CD4+ T cells from blood. Indicated subset: CD45RA+ naive T cells. These receptor sequences come from a human donor in good health.

The genes are TRBV10-3 and TRBJ1-5; D possibly corresponds to TRBD1 (5 bases). This CDR3 has 14 amino acids. Germline V gene data show CDR1 as ENHRY and CDR2 as SYGVKD. V was shortened by 4 bases and J by 0 bases, with 7 bases between the two germline ends. CDR3 sequence: CAISGTNSNQPQHF. The CDR3 coding sequence is TGTGCCATCAGTGGGACAAATAGCAATCAGCCCCAGCATTTT.

The chain combines TRBV10-3 with TRBJ2-3, with 8 bases matching TRBD2. With V trimmed by 4 bases and J by 5 bases, 11 bases remained unmatched. Germline CDR1 is ENHRY and CDR2 is SYGVKD. This CDR3 contains 16 residues. CDR3: CAISGGTSSRGDTQYF. CDR3 nucleotide sequence: TGTGCCATCAGTGGGGGGACTAGTTCGCGGGGAGATACGCAGTATTTT.

The J gene is TRBJ1-1, the V gene TRBV9, with D unclear. This CDR3 region has 13 residues. Trimming left V 0 bases short and J 5 bases short, with 8 bases between. Germline V lookup: CDR1 SGDLS, CDR2 YYNGEE. The CDR3 region is CASSVEGRTEAFF. The DNA for the CDR3 is TGTGCCAGCAGCGTAGAGGGCCGGACTGAAGCTTTCTTT.

The genes are TRBV19 and TRBJ1-2; D perhaps matches TRBD1 (5 bases). The CDR3 consists of 14 residues. V was clipped by 0 bases and J by 5 bases, with 10 bases between them. Germline V gene data show CDR1 as LNHDA and CDR2 as SQIVND (reference sequence). The CDR3 nucleotides read TGTGCCAGTAGTATAGATCTAAGGACATATGGCTACACCTTC. Translation: CASSIDLRTYGYTF.

CDR3 DNA sequence: TGTGCCAGCTCACTACTAGACAATGAGCAGTTCTTC. It specifies CASSLLDNEQFF. This chain uses TRBV18 with TRBJ2-1, with a tentative D call TRBD2 (5 bases). CDR3 length equals 12 residues. V was trimmed by 4 bases and J by 5 bases, leaving 6 bases between them. Germline-derived CDR1 and CDR2 are KGHSH and LQKENI.

The chain combines TRBV10-3 with TRBJ1-2; D gene uncertain. Germline lookup yields CDR1 ENHRY and CDR2 SYGVKD. V was trimmed by 10 bases and J by 4 bases, leaving 19 bases between them. The CDR3 contains 14 residues. CDR3 in DNA: TGTGCCAGCAGGACGGACGGAGTTAGCTATGGCTACACCTTC. Translating it yields CASRTDGVSYGYTF.

J is TRBJ2-5 and V is TRBV19, with D possibly matching TRBD2 (6 bases). CDR3 length equals 16 residues. Germline values: CDR1 LNHDA, CDR2 SQIVND (reference sequence). V lost 4 bases, J lost 4 bases, and 19 bases lay in between. CDR3: CASSTRAGWVGETQYF. DNA of the CDR3: TGTGCCAGTAGTACAAGAGCGGGTTGGGTTGGAGAGACCCAGTACTTC.

This rearrangement joins TRBV6-1 to TRBJ1-2, with D unresolved. V was trimmed by 2 bases and J by 7 bases, leaving 11 bases between them. Germline assignment: CDR1 MNHNS and CDR2 SASEGT. This CDR3 is built from 13 residues. CDR3 sequence (DNA): TGTGCCAGCAGTGAATCTGGGTCTGGTGGCTACACCTTC. This encodes CASSESGSGGYTF.

This rearrangement joins TRBV28 to TRBJ2-7; no definite D call. Looked up from germline, CDR1 is MDHEN and CDR2 is SYDVKM. The V gene lost 2 bases and the J gene lost 3 bases, with 11 bases spanning the gap. The CDR3 is 14 amino acids. For the CDR3, the DNA is TGTGCCAGCAGTTTACAGCCCCTTGGCTACGAGCAGTACTTC. Its translation is CASSLQPLGYEQYF.

The chain combines TRBV9 with TRBJ1-1, with D possibly TRBD1 on 5 matching bases. Between the trimmed V and J ends, which lost 4 bases and 6 bases, there was a span of 16 bases. The germline CDR1 and CDR2 sequences are SGDLS and YYNGEE. The CDR3 is 14 residues long. Here the CDR3 DNA reads TGTGCCAGCAGCCCCGGGACGGGGCGACCTGAAGCTTTCTTT. Translated, it gives CASSPGTGRPEAFF.

Remarks on this clone: A junction boundary mismatches the germline segment, possibly from a read error. The chain has TRBV11-2 and TRBJ2-7, with D tentatively TRBD1 or TRBD2 (5 bases each). The CDR3 runs to 17 residues. The germline CDR1 and CDR2 sequences are SGHAT and FQNNGV. In nucleotides, the CDR3 is TGTGCCAGCAGCTTAGGTGGGTCGCTCCAGGTATTTGGGACGAGGAACTTC. Amino acids: CASSLGGSLQVFGTRNF.

This rearrangement joins TRBV6-6 to TRBJ2-1; TRBD1 is a possible D gene (6 bases). The CDR3 runs 14 residues. Germline lookup yields CDR1 MNHNY and CDR2 SVGAGI (reference sequence). V shed 4 bases and J shed 10 bases, with 17 bases lying between them. In nucleotides, the CDR3 is TGTGCCAGCAGTTTCCCCCCCCCGCAGGGGGAGCAGTTCTTC. Translation gives CASSFPPPQGEQFF.

The gene calls are TRBV19 and TRBJ2-1, with 9 bases that match TRBD2. Losses at the gene ends were 1 base for V and 15 bases for J; bases not matched to a gene: 13. Germline loops: CDR1 LNHDA, CDR2 SQIVND (reference sequence). CDR3 size: 15 residues. CDR3 amino acids: CASSIAGSSGRWGFF. In DNA, the CDR3 is TGTGCCAGTAGTATAGCCGGGAGTAGCGGGAGATGGGGGTTCTTC.